This T cell receptor beta chain was profiled in a study of blood T cells in healthy people across ages. The second PCR ran roughly 7 to 12 cycles with a sample-barcoded 5' primer and J-beta primers. TCRdb reprocessed the 5' RACE reads via MiXCR and lists one record per CDR3 protein. The sample records 1.2 million to 1.5 million distinct CDR3 sequences, 55% to 75% being singletons. Trimming shortened V by 1 base and J by 6 bases, and 7 bases separated the two germline ends. There are 13 residues in the CDR3. Germline CDR1 reads KGHDR; CDR2 reads SFDVKD. This clonotype came up many times. Its antigen remains unidentified. General study points: Diversity of TCR beta per million T cells declined in a roughly linear way with age. Higher diversity, along with more naive CD4+ cells, distinguished long-lived donors from aged donors.

Source material: blood. The sequence derives from a man between 18 and 35 years old in good health. This sequence joins TRBV24-1 and TRBJ2-3; TRBD2 is a possible D gene (5 bases). CDR3 region: CATSDFGEDTQYF. Written as DNA, the CDR3 is TGTGCCACCAGTGATTTCGGGGAGGATACGCAGTATTTT.